The next 2 T cell receptor beta chains were all read from a single sample in a study of blood T cells in healthy people across ages (dated by TCRdb to between 2014 and 2017). Libraries were prepared through 5' RACE. Instrument used: Illumina HiSeq 2500. A second PCR of about 7 to 12 cycles was run with a J-beta primer mix and a sample-barcoded 5' primer. TCRdb's own reprocessing of the public reads used fastp at Q25 and MiXCR and kept productive beta chains. Rows with one shared CDR3 protein collapse into an entry with the most common genes and DNA. This sample holds approximately 1.5 million distinct CDR3 sequences; 34% were observed only once. The ten largest clones take up 11% of the sample. The material sequenced was blood. These receptor sequences come from a woman in her 30s in good health.

The table lists this clonotype with many counts. The chain employs TRBV29-1 and TRBJ2-7; 7 nucleotides agree with TRBD1. Germline trimming cut 5 bases from V and 5 bases from J; bases unmatched to any gene: 3. This CDR3 has 11 residues. Germline assignment: CDR1 SQVTM and CDR2 ANQGSEA. DNA for the CDR3: TGCAGCGTTCACAGGGGTCACGAGCAGTACTTC. As protein: CSVHRGHEQYF.

A few counts support this clonotype. The gene calls are TRBV7-3 and TRBJ2-1; maybe TRBD2 (5 bases). CDR1 is SGHTA, CDR2 FQGTGA, per germline. This CDR3 spans 13 amino acids. With 4 bases removed from V and 8 bases from J, the gap between germline ends came to 12 bases. The CDR3 DNA sequence: TGTGCCAGCAGCTACACTAGTTTGCATGAGCAGTTCTTC. Translating it yields CASSYTSLHEQFF.